The 8 T cell receptor beta chains listed next were all sequenced from one sample in a study of cytomegalovirus exposure and HLA in healthy donors (dated by TCRdb to about 2017). The library was generated by the immunoSEQ multiplex PCR assay. A mixture of 60 forward primers for TCR Vbeta segments and 13 reverse primers for TCR Jbeta segments was used in the multiplex PCR. The table comes from immuneACCESS by way of TCRdb, which keeps in-frame sequences with V and J called. Part of the clones is missing from these tables; in studies checked, under half for an unresolved V gene and the rest for unknown reasons. The sample records approximately 160,000 clones, 65% to 85% of which are singletons. Clones ranked in the top ten supply 2.5% to 3% of the sample. Material: PBMCs. The source is a woman in her forties or fifties in good health and CMV-seropositive.

This clone was observed a few times. CDR3 in amino acids: CASSVGPGQVFGGYTF. CDR3 bases: TGTGCCAGCAGCGTAGGCCCGGGACAGGTTTTCGGTGGCTACACCTTC. The J gene is TRBJ1-2, the V gene TRBV9, with 8 bases that match TRBD1. J was trimmed by 7 bases and V by 0 bases; bases with no gene match: 11. Germline-derived CDR1 and CDR2 are SGDLS and YYNGEE. This CDR3 is built from 16 residues. The full variable domain, its missing parts supplied by reference TRBV9 and TRBJ1-2, is DSGVTQTPKHLITATGQRVTLRCSPRSGDLSVYWYQQSLDQGLQFLIQYYNGEERAKGNILERFSAQQFPDLHSELNLSSLELGDSALYFCASSVGPGQVFGGYTFGSGTRLTVV.

The chain employs TRBV4-2 and TRBJ2-5; 9 nucleotides line up with TRBD2. The germline CDR1 and CDR2 sequences are LGHNA and YNFKEQ. This CDR3 region has 17 residues. Trimming took 4 bases from V and 3 from J; bases not matched to a gene: 12. The CDR3 DNA sequence: TGTGCCAGCAGCCCAACGACTTACAGCGGGGGGAAAGAGACCCAGTACTTC. This gives the protein CASSPTTYSGGKETQYF.

The chain couples TRBV6-6 to TRBJ1-3; D gene uncertain. CDR3 length equals 14 residues. Looked up from germline, CDR1 is MNHNY and CDR2 is SVGAGI (reference sequence). The V and J ends lost 6 bases and 5 bases respectively, with 14 bases between them. The DNA for the CDR3 is TGTGCCAGCAGGAACAAGTGGGCGAGAAACACCATATATTTT. Translated: CASRNKWARNTIYF.

This rearrangement joins TRBV7-3 to TRBJ2-3; 7 nucleotides line up with TRBD1. Germline trimming cut 4 bases from V and 11 bases from J; bases unmatched to any gene: 12. This CDR3 spans 14 amino acids. The germline V gene has CDR1 SGHTA and CDR2 FQGTGA. The CDR3 here is CASSSTLGTDGQYF. In DNA form, the CDR3 reads TGTGCCAGCAGCTCTACCCTCGGGACAGACGGGCAGTATTTT. Full variable domain (rest looked up from reference TRBV7-3 and TRBJ2-3): GAGVSQTPSNKVTEKGKYVELRCDPISGHTALYWYRQSLGQGPEFLIYFQGTGAADDSGLPNDRFFAVRPEGSVSTLKIQRTERGDSAVYLCASSSTLGTDGQYFGPGTRLTVL.

The chain employs TRBV10-3 and TRBJ1-4, with TRBD1 matching 9 bases. The CDR3 runs to 15 residues. The germline V gene encodes CDR1 ENHRY and CDR2 SYGVKD. J was trimmed by 7 bases and V by 4 bases; bases with no gene match: 7. The CDR3: CAISADRGEIEKLFF. DNA for the CDR3: TGTGCCATCAGTGCGGACAGGGGCGAGATTGAAAAACTGTTTTTT.

The chain joins TRBV6-5 to TRBJ1-1; 9 bases agree with TRBD1. In germline, CDR1 is MNHEY, CDR2 SVGAGI. This CDR3 region has 14 residues. The V gene end was trimmed by 8 bases and the J gene end by 2 bases; junction bases not matched to a gene: 6. The CDR3 here is CASGTGQGNTEAFF. The CDR3 coding sequence is TGTGCCAGCGGGACGGGACAGGGAAACACTGAAGCTTTCTTT.

The rearrangement uses TRBV4-1 and TRBJ2-2, with a possible D match to TRBD1 (5 bases). Germline V gene sequence: CDR1 MGHRA, CDR2 YSYEKL. V was clipped by 1 base and J by 9 bases, with 15 bases between them. The CDR3 has 15 amino acids. In DNA, the CDR3 is TGCGCCAGCAGCCAAGTGTTTCAGGGTTTTAGGGAGCTGTTTTTT. It is translated as CASSQVFQGFRELFF.

This clone has just one count. The rearrangement uses TRBV27 and TRBJ1-6, with D maybe TRBD1 (5 bases). Germline-derived CDR1 and CDR2 are MNHEY and SMNVEV (reference sequence). Trimming removed 6 bases at V and 0 bases at J, with 12 bases between. The CDR3 covers 16 residues. The CDR3 nucleotides read TGTGCCAGCAGACTTGACAGAGGCTCCTATAATTCACCCCTCCACTTT. Translating it yields CASRLDRGSYNSPLHF.